These T cell receptor beta chains were read from a single sample in a study of chemoradiotherapy in HPV16-positive cancers. Method: immunoSEQ multiplex PCR; TCRdb's copy keeps in-frame clones and lacks some. Of about 66,000 clones listed, roughly 90% were seen once; the top ten hold 4% to 5%. The sample in question was blood, obtained from a patient who underwent chemoradiotherapy. The receptor source for this set is a human donor with HPV-associated anogenital cancer. Each CDR3 is given with its conserved first and last residue. Each record gives: V gene, J gene, CDR3 protein.

TRBV10-1	TRBJ1-6	CASSRDRNSPLHF
TRBV19	TRBJ1-5	CASSPTGFSNQPQHF
TRBV11-2	TRBJ2-1	CASSLDLVNNEQFF
TRBV30	TRBJ2-2	CAWNLGTSGTGELFF
TRBV10-3	TRBJ2-3	CAISEAGGSTDTQYF
TRBV7-2	TRBJ2-4	CASSSGTAKNIQYF
TRBV19	TRBJ2-3	CASSLRMTGAGDTQYF
TRBV5-1	TRBJ2-7	CASSLGGDGEYEQYF
TRBV5-1	TRBJ2-3	CASKVETTDTQYF
TRBV28	TRBJ1-5	CASSRIWGNQPQHF
TRBV19	TRBJ2-5	CASSIQAGGGGTQYF
TRBV29-1	TRBJ1-2	CSVDRTGPSYGYTF
TRBV5-1	TRBJ2-7	CASSLGGLLSYEQYF
TRBV10-3	TRBJ2-7	CAISPLQISSYEQYF
TRBV28	TRBJ1-1	CASSLAGKAFF
TRBV7-2	TRBJ2-5	CASSLGPQETQYF
TRBV5-1	TRBJ2-2	CASSLGVGGELFF
TRBV18	TRBJ1-1	CASSPGWEGKEAFF
TRBV6-1	TRBJ2-5	CASSGGYQETQYF
TRBV11-2	TRBJ2-5	CASTVTGETQYF
TRBV28	TRBJ2-3	CASTSDLAGEFGTQYF
TRBV7-9	TRBJ2-5	CASLLWQSGQGRETQYF
TRBV5-1	TRBJ2-7	CASSLGQSSYEQYF
TRBV5-4	TRBJ2-5	CASRAGTSGQQETQYF
TRBV29-1	TRBJ1-5	CSVVLGGGDQPQHF
TRBV27	TRBJ1-2	CASSILGDHYGYTF
TRBV7-9	TRBJ1-2	CASSLSGVNYGYTF
TRBV11-2	TRBJ2-5	CASSLASVGQETQYF
TRBV6-5	TRBJ2-5	CASKAGGWETQYF
TRBV4-1	TRBJ2-2	CASSQDQGRPGELFF
TRBV4-1	TRBJ1-2	CASSQDGQGAYYGYTF
TRBV6-5	TRBJ1-2	CASSYSGGRGYTF
TRBV30	TRBJ2-7	CAWAVGGVVEQYF
TRBV6-4	TRBJ1-2	CASRPNEQGIYGYTF
TRBV19	TRBJ1-5	CASSMEGRYQPQHF
TRBV5-1	TRBJ2-7	CASSRGDSYEQYF